One and the same sample provided the 7 T cell receptor beta chains below, sequenced in a study of shared clonotypes between healthy human individuals. Method: immunoSEQ multiplex PCR; TCRdb's copy keeps in-frame clones and lacks some. The table includes more than 450,000 clones, 79% detected once. The source material was PBMCs. The receptors stem from a woman aged 40-49 years in good health. Some clones in this sample may be carry-over from other donors' samples.

The gene calls are TRBV6-1 and TRBJ1-5, with D hard to call. V was trimmed by 4 bases and J by 0 bases, leaving 4 bases between them. This CDR3 is 13 amino acids long. The germline V gene encodes CDR1 MNHNS and CDR2 SASEGT. CDR3 amino acids: CASSAGSNQPQHF. CDR3 DNA sequence: TGTGCCAGCAGTGCGGGTAGCAATCAGCCCCAGCATTTT.

This rearrangement joins TRBV15 to TRBJ2-2; 11 bases are a match to TRBD2. The CDR3 spans 19 residues. The germline CDR1 and CDR2 sequences are LNHNV and YYDKDF (reference sequence). J lost 2 bases, V lost 1 base, and 9 bases had no gene match. This CDR3 is CATSRGRLAGGSNTGELFF. The CDR3 DNA sequence: TGTGCCACCAGCAGAGGAAGGCTAGCGGGAGGTTCTAACACCGGGGAGCTGTTTTTT.

This clone was counted once. V usage is TRBV2 and J usage is TRBJ2-5; D call uncertain. The CDR3 runs 14 residues. The germline V gene has CDR1 SNHLY and CDR2 FYNNEI. V was pared by 3 bases and J by 3 bases, with 11 bases between. The CDR3 sequence is CASSESPGKETQYF. The CDR3 DNA is TGTGCCAGCAGTGAGTCCCCGGGCAAAGAGACCCAGTACTTC.

The CDR3: CASSLAGGDTEAFF. The CDR3 bases are TGTGCCAGCAGCTTGGCAGGCGGGGACACTGAAGCTTTCTTT. The rearrangement uses TRBV5-6 and TRBJ1-1; D remains unclear. V was clipped by 0 bases and J by 3 bases, with 9 bases between them. From germline, CDR1 is SGHDT and CDR2 YYEEEE. The length of the CDR3 is 14 residues.

The chain links TRBV19 to TRBJ2-1; 7 bases match TRBD2. CDR3 length: 14 residues. The germline V gene encodes CDR1 LNHDA and CDR2 SQIVND (reference sequence). V was clipped by 4 bases and J by 7 bases; unmatched bases: 7. CDR3 sequence: CASSKAGAVNEQFF. In nucleotides, the CDR3 is TGTGCCAGTAGTAAGGCGGGAGCGGTTAATGAGCAGTTCTTC.

The chain links TRBV2 to TRBJ2-7; D tentatively reads TRBD1 or TRBD2 (6 bases each). Germline lookup yields CDR1 SNHLY and CDR2 FYNNEI. V dropped 6 bases and J dropped 6 bases, with 24 bases sitting between them. CDR3 length: 16 residues. CDR3 nucleotide sequence: TGTGCCAGCAGGAACGTCGCAGGGGCCACCGGGGGCGAGCAGTACTTC. Its translation is CASRNVAGATGGEQYF. Combining the CDR3 with reference TRBV2 and TRBJ2-7 gives the whole variable domain EPEVTQTPSHQVTQMGQEVILRCVPISNHLYFYWYRQILGQKVEFLVSFYNNEISEKSEIFDDQFSVERPDGSNFTLKIRSTKLEDSAMYFCASRNVAGATGGEQYFGPGTRLTVT.

V gene TRBV29-1 combines with J gene TRBJ1-1; no definite D call. The ends were cut back, 6 bases at V and 2 bases at J, with 4 bases in the middle. Germline lookup yields CDR1 SQVTM and CDR2 ANQGSEA. This CDR3 is built from 10 residues. CDR3 DNA sequence: TGCAGCGTCCAAAACACTGAAGCTTTCTTT. This codes for CSVQNTEAFF.